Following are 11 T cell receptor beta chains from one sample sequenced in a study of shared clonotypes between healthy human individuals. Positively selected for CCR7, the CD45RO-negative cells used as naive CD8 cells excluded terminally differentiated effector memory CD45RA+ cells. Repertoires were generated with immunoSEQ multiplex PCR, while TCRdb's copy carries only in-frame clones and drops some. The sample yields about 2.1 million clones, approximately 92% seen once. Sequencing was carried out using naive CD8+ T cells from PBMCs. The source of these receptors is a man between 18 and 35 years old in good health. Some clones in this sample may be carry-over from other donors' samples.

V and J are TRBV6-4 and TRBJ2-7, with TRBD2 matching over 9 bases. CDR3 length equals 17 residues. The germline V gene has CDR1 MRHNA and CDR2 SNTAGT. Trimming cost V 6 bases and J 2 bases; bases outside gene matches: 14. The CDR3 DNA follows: TGTGCCAGCAGAGCGGGGGGTCCGCGACGGGCACCCTACGAGCAGTACTTC. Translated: CASRAGGPRRAPYEQYF.

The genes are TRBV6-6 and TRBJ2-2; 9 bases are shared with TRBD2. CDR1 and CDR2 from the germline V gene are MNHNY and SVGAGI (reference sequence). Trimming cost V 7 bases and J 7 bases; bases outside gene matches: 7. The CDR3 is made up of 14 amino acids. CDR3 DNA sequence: TGTGCCAGCAATTATGCGGGAGGGGGCGGGGAGCTGTTTTTT. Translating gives CASNYAGGGGELFF.

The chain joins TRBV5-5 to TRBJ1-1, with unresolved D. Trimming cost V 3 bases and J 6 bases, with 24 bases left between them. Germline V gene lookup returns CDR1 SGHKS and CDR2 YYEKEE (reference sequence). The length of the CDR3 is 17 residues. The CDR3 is CASSYLPPLSERPEAFF. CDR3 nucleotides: TGTGCCAGCAGCTACCTACCCCCCCTATCTGAACGCCCTGAAGCTTTCTTT.

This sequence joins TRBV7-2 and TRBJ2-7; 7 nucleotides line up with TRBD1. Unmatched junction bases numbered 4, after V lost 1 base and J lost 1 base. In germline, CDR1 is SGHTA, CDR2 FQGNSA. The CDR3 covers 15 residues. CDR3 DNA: TGTGCCAGCAGCTTAGTGGTGGGACAGTCCTACGAGCAGTACTTC. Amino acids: CASSLVVGQSYEQYF.

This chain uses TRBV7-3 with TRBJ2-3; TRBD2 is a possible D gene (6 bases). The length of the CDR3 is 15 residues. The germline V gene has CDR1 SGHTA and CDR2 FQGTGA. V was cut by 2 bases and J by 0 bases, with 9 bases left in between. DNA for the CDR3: TGTGCCAGCAGCTTACGCGGGATGAGCACAGATACGCAGTATTTT. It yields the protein CASSLRGMSTDTQYF. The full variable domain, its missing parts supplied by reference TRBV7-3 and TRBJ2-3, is GAGVSQTPSNKVTEKGKYVELRCDPISGHTALYWYRQSLGQGPEFLIYFQGTGAADDSGLPNDRFFAVRPEGSVSTLKIQRTERGDSAVYLCASSLRGMSTDTQYFGPGTRLTVL.

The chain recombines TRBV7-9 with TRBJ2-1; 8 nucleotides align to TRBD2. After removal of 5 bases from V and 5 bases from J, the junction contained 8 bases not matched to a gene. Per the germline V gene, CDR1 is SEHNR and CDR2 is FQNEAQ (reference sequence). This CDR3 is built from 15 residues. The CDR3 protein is CASSRRAGVDNEQFF. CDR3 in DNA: TGTGCCAGCAGCCGTAGAGCGGGAGTTGACAATGAGCAGTTCTTC. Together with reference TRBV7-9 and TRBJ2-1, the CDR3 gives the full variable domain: DTGVSQNPRHKITKRGQNVTFRCDPISEHNRLYWYRQTLGQGPEFLTYFQNEAQLEKSRLLSDRFSAERPKGSFSTLEIQRTEQGDSAMYLCASSRRAGVDNEQFFGPGTRLTVL.

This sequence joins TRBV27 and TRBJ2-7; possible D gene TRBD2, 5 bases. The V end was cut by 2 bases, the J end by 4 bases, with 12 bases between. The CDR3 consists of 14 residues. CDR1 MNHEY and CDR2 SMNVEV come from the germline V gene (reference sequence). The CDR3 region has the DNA TGTGCCAGCAGTTTAAGTGGGAGTCGTTACGAGCAGTACTTC. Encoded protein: CASSLSGSRYEQYF.

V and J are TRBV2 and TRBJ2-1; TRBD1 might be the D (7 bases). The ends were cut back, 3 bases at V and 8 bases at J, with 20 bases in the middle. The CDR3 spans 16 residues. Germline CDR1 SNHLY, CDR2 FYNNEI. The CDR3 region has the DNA TGTGCCAGCAGTGATCAGGGGGGACTCTCTTTGGATGAGCAGTTCTTC. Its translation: CASSDQGGLSLDEQFF.

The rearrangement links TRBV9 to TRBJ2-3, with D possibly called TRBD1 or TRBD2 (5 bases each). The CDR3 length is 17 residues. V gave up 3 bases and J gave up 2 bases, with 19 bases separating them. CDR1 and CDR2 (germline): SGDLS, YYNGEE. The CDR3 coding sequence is TGTGCCAGCAGCGGGTGGGGGAGTCCGAGTGACACAGATACGCAGTATTTT. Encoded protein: CASSGWGSPSDTDTQYF. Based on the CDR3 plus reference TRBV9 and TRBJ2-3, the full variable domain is DSGVTQTPKHLITATGQRVTLRCSPRSGDLSVYWYQQSLDQGLQFLIQYYNGEERAKGNILERFSAQQFPDLHSELNLSSLELGDSALYFCASSGWGSPSDTDTQYFGPGTRLTVL.

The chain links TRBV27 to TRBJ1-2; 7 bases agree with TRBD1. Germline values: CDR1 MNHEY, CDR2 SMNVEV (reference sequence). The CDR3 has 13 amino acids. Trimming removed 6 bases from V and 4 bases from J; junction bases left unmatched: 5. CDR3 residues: CASSWDRTYGYTF. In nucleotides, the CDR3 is TGTGCCAGCAGCTGGGACAGAACCTATGGCTACACCTTC.

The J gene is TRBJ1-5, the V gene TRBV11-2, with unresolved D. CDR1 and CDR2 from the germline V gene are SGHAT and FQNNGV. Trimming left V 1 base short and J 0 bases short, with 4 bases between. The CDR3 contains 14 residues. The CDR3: CASSLVGSNQPQHF. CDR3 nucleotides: TGTGCCAGCAGCTTAGTTGGTAGCAATCAGCCCCAGCATTTT.